Below are 5 T cell receptor beta chains sequenced from a single sample in a study of vaccination and CD4 T cells after COVID-19. The treatment denotes: roughly 10-day PBMC culture with coronavirus spike peptide pools or control peptides (ViraFEST assay). Their specific antigens are unknown. The Oncomine TCR Beta short-read assay sequenced DNA from cultured CD4+ T cells. TCRdb used MiXCR to reprocess the PCR reads, holding one entry per CDR3 protein. The top ten clones hold roughly 8% of a sample with more than 9,000 distinct CDR3 sequences, under 75% of them seen once. Source material: CD4+ T cells from blood, cultured in vitro. These receptors were taken from a human donor who had recovered from COVID-19.

Here the CDR3 reads CASRASGRQETQYF. The CDR3 nucleotides read TGTGCCAGCAGAGCTAGCGGGAGGCAAGAGACCCAGTACTTC. V is TRBV6-2 or TRBV6-3 and J is TRBJ2-5; 11 positions agree with TRBD2. Trimming at V came to 6 bases and at J to 2 bases, leaving 2 bases not matched to a gene. Per the germline V gene, CDR1 is MNHEY and CDR2 is SVGEGT. CDR3 length equals 14 residues.

V usage is TRBV7-2 and J usage is TRBJ2-1; TRBD2 is a possible D gene (7 bases). The germline V gene encodes CDR1 SGHTA and CDR2 FQGNSA. V lost 5 bases to trimming and J lost 6 bases, with 17 bases between them. This CDR3 is 15 amino acids long. In DNA form, the CDR3 reads TGTGCCAGCAGCCCACGAGGGGGAGGGATCAATGAGCAGTTCTTC. It yields the protein CASSPRGGGINEQFF.

This clonotype turned up a few times. The rearrangement links TRBV5-4 to TRBJ1-3; TRBD1 agrees at 9 bases. The CDR3 is 15 amino acids. The V and J ends lost 4 bases and 3 bases, in that order; junction bases with no gene match: 5. Germline assignment: CDR1 SGHNT and CDR2 YYREEE (reference sequence). CDR3 in amino acids: CASSRGTGRGNTIYF. CDR3 DNA: TGTGCCAGCAGCCGAGGGACAGGGCGTGGAAACACCATATATTTT.

Judged by abundance, this clonotype is medium-sized. This chain connects TRBV20-1 to TRBJ1-6; perhaps TRBD1 as D (6 bases). The V end was cut by 0 bases, the J end by 6 bases, with 15 bases between. The CDR3 runs to 16 residues. Germline-derived CDR1 and CDR2 are DFQATT and SNEGSKA (reference sequence). The CDR3 nucleotides are TGCAGTGCTAGAGAGCGCCGGGACAAGTTTAATTCACCCCTCCACTTT. This sequence encodes CSARERRDKFNSPLHF.

V usage is TRBV7-8 and J usage is TRBJ2-3, with 9 bases that match TRBD2. The germline CDR1 and CDR2 sequences are SGHVS and FQNEAQ. Germline trimming cut 8 bases from V and 2 bases from J; bases unmatched to any gene: 8. The CDR3 length is 15 residues. This chain's CDR3 is CASDRGRDATDTQYF. The CDR3 DNA sequence: TGTGCCAGCGATCGCGGGAGGGATGCCACAGATACGCAGTATTTT.